The TCR beta chain under discussion was sequenced for a study of T-cell memory formation after mild COVID-19. The CDR3 contains 17 residues. V was trimmed by 0 bases and J by 4 bases, leaving 18 bases between them. Germline V gene sequence: CDR1 LGHNT, CDR2 FRNRAP. Remarks on this clonotype: No antigen is known for it.

TCRdb recomputed calls from the 5' RACE reads with MiXCR, one row per CDR3 protein. The sample lists about 560,000 distinct CDR3 sequences, about a sixth occurring once. Whole-study findings and limits: Second-wave clones that peaked on day 37 lacked confirmed SARS-CoV-2 specificity.

The TCR originated in an adult woman who had mild COVID-19 (a few samples of this study predate the infection). Cell type and time point are not known. The source material was PBMCs or a T cell subset sorted from them (not recorded which). This chain uses TRBV12-5 with TRBJ1-2; D not certain. The CDR3 protein is CASGLVPRDSGPYGYTF. As DNA, the CDR3 is TGTGCTAGTGGTTTGGTACCAAGAGACTCTGGGCCCTATGGCTACACCTTC.